The present entry profiles one T cell receptor (beta chain) with its context. Study processing details: Reference gene primer amplification yielded estimated nucleated cell counts. The assay was immunoSEQ multiplex PCR, and TCRdb's table has in-frame clones only and misses some. V, J and clone size are those of that table, while D and trimming were read from the DNA. Seen here are about 300,000 clones, approximately 86% observed once, and the top ten hold 1.3%. The sample originates from a study of blood T cell repertoires in COVID-19. Across the whole study: The samples span acute and convalescent COVID-19 from the United States, Italy and Spain. T cells, B-cell-depleted T cells, or PBMCs supplied cDNA or gDNA.

This clonotype was obtained from a man in his sixties or seventies with acute or convalescent COVID-19. The specimen was peripheral blood.

The CDR3 is CASSLTGHSYNEQFF. CDR3 in DNA: TGTGCCAGCAGCCTCACAGGACACTCCTACAATGAGCAGTTCTTC. The gene calls are TRBV6-5 and TRBJ2-1; tentative D call: TRBD1 (5 bases). CDR1 MNHEY and CDR2 SVGAGI come from the germline V gene. The CDR3 length is 15 residues. V was pared by 6 bases and J by 0 bases, with 12 bases between.